Shown below are 6 T cell receptor beta chains from a single sample sequenced in a study of shared clonotypes between healthy human individuals. Profiled with immunoSEQ multiplex PCR; TCRdb holds only in-frame clones, not every one. The sample contains 850,000 to 1,200,000 clones, approximately 76% of which appear only once. Sample: memory CD4+ T cells sorted from blood. The subset denotes: CD45RA-negative fraction. The source of these receptors is a young man in good health.

The genes are TRBV19 and TRBJ2-6; D is unclear. V lost 5 bases, J lost 5 bases, and 16 bases lay in between. Germline CDR1 is LNHDA and CDR2 is SQIVND (reference sequence). There are 16 residues in the CDR3. In nucleotides, the CDR3 is TGTGCCAGTAGTCCCCGCGGCTGGTCGAGGGCCAACGTCCTGACTTTC. The encoded protein is CASSPRGWSRANVLTF. The complete variable domain, with remaining parts taken from reference TRBV19 and TRBJ2-6, reads DGGITQSPKYLFRKEGQNVTLSCEQNLNHDAMYWYRQDPGQGLRLIYYSQIVNDFQKGDIAEGYSVSREKKESFPLTVTSAQKNPTAFYLCASSPRGWSRANVLTFGAGSRLTVL.

The genes are TRBV7-9 and TRBJ2-7; D is unresolved. The CDR3 contains 16 residues. The V and J ends lost 1 base and 2 bases respectively, with 15 bases between them. The germline CDR1 and CDR2 sequences are SEHNR and FQNEAQ (reference sequence). The CDR3 is CASSLGLSHLTYEQYF. The CDR3 DNA reads TGTGCCAGCAGCTTAGGACTCAGTCACCTTACCTACGAGCAGTACTTC. The full variable domain, its missing parts supplied by reference TRBV7-9 and TRBJ2-7, is DTGVSQNPRHKITKRGQNVTFRCDPISEHNRLYWYRQTLGQGPEFLTYFQNEAQLEKSRLLSDRFSAERPKGSFSTLEIQRTEQGDSAMYLCASSLGLSHLTYEQYFGPGTRLTVT.

This clone was found many times. Different DNA sequences within this sample yield the same CDR3. This rearrangement joins TRBV28 to TRBJ2-7; D remains ambiguous. V was trimmed by 3 bases and J by 3 bases, leaving 6 bases between them. CDR1 MDHEN and CDR2 SYDVKM come from the germline V gene. The CDR3 length is 12 residues. CDR3 sequence: CASSLRSYEQYF. CDR3 in DNA: TGTGCCAGCAGTTTGCGGAGCTACGAGCAGTACTTC. The full variable domain, completed using reference TRBV28 and TRBJ2-7, is DVKVTQSSRYLVKRTGEKVFLECVQDMDHENMFWYRQDPGLGLRLIYFSYDVKMKEKGDIPEGYSVSREKKERFSLILESASTNQTSMYLCASSLRSYEQYFGPGTRLTVT.

The J gene is TRBJ2-5, the V gene TRBV19, with 12 bases matching TRBD2. The germline gives CDR1 LNHDA, CDR2 SQIVND (reference sequence). Trimming took 10 bases from V and 5 from J; bases not matched to a gene: 8. This CDR3 has 14 amino acids. CDR3 loop: CATGTSGRLETQYF. CDR3 sequence (DNA): TGTGCCACCGGAACTAGCGGGAGGTTGGAGACCCAGTACTTC.

CDR3 bases: TGTGCCAGCAGCTTAGTCTCCCTCGGCGGACACAAAATGAACACTGAAGCTTTCTTT. This gives the protein CASSLVSLGGHKMNTEAFF. The J gene is TRBJ1-1, the V gene TRBV7-2, with D perhaps TRBD1 (5 bases). The CDR3 is 19 residues long. V was pared by 1 base and J by 0 bases, with 21 bases between. Germline-derived CDR1 and CDR2 are SGHTA and FQGNSA. The full variable domain, rest sourced from reference TRBV7-2 and TRBJ1-1, is GAGVSQSPSNKVTEKGKDVELRCDPISGHTALYWYRQSLGQGLEFLIYFQGNSAPDKSGLPSDRFSAERTGGSVSTLTIQRTQQEDSAVYLCASSLVSLGGHKMNTEAFFGQGTRLTVV.

The chain has TRBV28 and TRBJ1-2; D uncertain. Per germline, CDR1 MDHEN and CDR2 SYDVKM. The CDR3 totals 12 residues. V lost 4 bases and J 6 bases, leaving 9 bases between the germline ends. Written as DNA, the CDR3 is TGTGCCAGCAGTTGGGAGGCGCATGGCTACACCTTC. It translates to CASSWEAHGYTF.